This is a list of T cell receptor beta chains from one sample in a study of synovial regulatory T cells in juvenile arthritis. Some clones are missing from TCRdb's copy, which holds only in-frame ones; the method was immunoSEQ multiplex PCR. Its table lists 9,000 to 10,000 clones. Sequenced material: Treg cells from blood. Receptors originate from a donor aged 2-30 years with juvenile idiopathic arthritis. Each CDR3 is given with its conserved first and last residue. Expanded clones are given a class, and other clones once, few, many or no size at all.

v_call: TRBV5-1
j_call: TRBJ2-1
clone_size: NA
cdr3_aa: CASSFVQMVNEQFF

v_call: TRBV18
j_call: TRBJ1-1
clone_size: NA
cdr3_aa: CASSPGSFRQGPTEAFF

v_call: TRBV28
j_call: TRBJ1-5
clone_size: NA
cdr3_aa: CASSLLRLFSNQPQHF

v_call: TRBV7-9
j_call: TRBJ1-1
clone_size: NA
cdr3_aa: CASSRGGYAEAFF

v_call: TRBV19
j_call: TRBJ2-3
clone_size: NA
cdr3_aa: CASSIAGTDTQYF

v_call: TRBV5-3
j_call: TRBJ1-3
clone_size: medium-sized
cdr3_aa: CARSLGISGNTIYF

v_call: TRBV7-6
j_call: TRBJ1-5
clone_size: NA
cdr3_aa: CASSLKMDQPQHF

v_call: TRBV5-1
j_call: TRBJ2-3
clone_size: NA
cdr3_aa: CASSLSGSDTQYF

v_call: TRBV11-1
j_call: TRBJ2-7
clone_size: NA
cdr3_aa: CASSLVLYEQYF

v_call: TRBV5-6
j_call: TRBJ1-2
clone_size: NA
cdr3_aa: CASKRPSGYGYTF

v_call: TRBV19
j_call: TRBJ1-2
clone_size: NA
cdr3_aa: CASSIGVGYTF

v_call: TRBV20-1
j_call: TRBJ1-1
clone_size: NA
cdr3_aa: CSASYTEAFF

v_call: TRBV7-2
j_call: TRBJ2-1
clone_size: NA
cdr3_aa: CASSLLPRSYNEQFF

v_call: TRBV19
j_call: TRBJ1-3
clone_size: medium-sized
cdr3_aa: CASSGHRIWVPGNTIYF

v_call: TRBV19
j_call: TRBJ2-1
clone_size: NA
cdr3_aa: CASSIILLAGEDEQFF

v_call: TRBV7-9
j_call: TRBJ1-5
clone_size: NA
cdr3_aa: CASSLGLRAQHF

v_call: TRBV4-1
j_call: TRBJ2-2
clone_size: NA
cdr3_aa: CASSQDSFTNTGELFF

v_call: TRBV7-9
j_call: TRBJ1-2
clone_size: medium-sized
cdr3_aa: CASSPDLTGNYGYTF

v_call: TRBV5-1
j_call: TRBJ2-1
clone_size: NA
cdr3_aa: CASSSGLAGANEQFF

v_call: TRBV5-4
j_call: TRBJ1-1
clone_size: NA
cdr3_aa: CASSQGTGWNTEAFF

v_call: TRBV10-3
j_call: TRBJ2-2
clone_size: NA
cdr3_aa: CAITARGNTGELFF

v_call: TRBV30
j_call: TRBJ1-1
clone_size: NA
cdr3_aa: CAWSVEGPNTEAFF

v_call: TRBV29-1
j_call: TRBJ1-1
clone_size: NA
cdr3_aa: CSVKRGLGTEAFF

v_call: TRBV6-6
j_call: TRBJ2-7
clone_size: NA
cdr3_aa: CASSYPRQGYTYEQYF

v_call: TRBV5-1
j_call: TRBJ1-3
clone_size: NA
cdr3_aa: CASSLIDGNTIYF

v_call: TRBV6-1
j_call: TRBJ1-5
clone_size: NA
cdr3_aa: CASSALGQTHQPQHF

v_call: TRBV23-1
j_call: TRBJ2-7
clone_size: NA
cdr3_aa: CASSPGVPGTSGRAYGEQYF

v_call: TRBV5-4
j_call: TRBJ2-3
clone_size: NA
cdr3_aa: CASSLDPGAPDTQYF

v_call: TRBV30
j_call: TRBJ2-7
clone_size: NA
cdr3_aa: CAWSVTGYEQYF

v_call: TRBV15
j_call: TRBJ1-4
clone_size: NA
cdr3_aa: CATSSDTHGAATNEKLFF

v_call: TRBV6-1
j_call: TRBJ2-1
clone_size: NA
cdr3_aa: CASTGGLYDEQFF

v_call: TRBV19
j_call: TRBJ2-1
clone_size: NA
cdr3_aa: CASSIDRRGQQFF

v_call: TRBV10-3
j_call: TRBJ1-2
clone_size: NA
cdr3_aa: CAISEQRGYTF

v_call: TRBV5-1
j_call: TRBJ1-2
clone_size: NA
cdr3_aa: CASSFRGEADGYTF

v_call: TRBV4-1
j_call: TRBJ1-5
clone_size: NA
cdr3_aa: CASSQDGYSNQPQHF

v_call: TRBV6-6
j_call: TRBJ1-5
clone_size: NA
cdr3_aa: CASSYALRAQPQHF

v_call: TRBV6-1
j_call: TRBJ1-5
clone_size: NA
cdr3_aa: CASSVSRGQNQPQHF

v_call: TRBV19
j_call: TRBJ2-5
clone_size: NA
cdr3_aa: CASSSRETQYF

v_call: TRBV5-4
j_call: TRBJ2-5
clone_size: NA
cdr3_aa: CASSLHGIQETQYF

v_call: TRBV21-1
j_call: TRBJ2-3
clone_size: NA
cdr3_aa: CASSKEREGTDTQYF

v_call: TRBV5-1
j_call: TRBJ1-1
clone_size: NA
cdr3_aa: CASSLEGATKAFF

v_call: TRBV6-6
j_call: TRBJ1-1
clone_size: NA
cdr3_aa: CASSLPRVQGDTEAFF

v_call: TRBV10-3
j_call: TRBJ2-6
clone_size: NA
cdr3_aa: CATRSGGGGANVLTF

v_call: TRBV20-1
j_call: TRBJ2-7
clone_size: NA
cdr3_aa: CSTRAWTEQYF

v_call: TRBV18
j_call: TRBJ2-3
clone_size: medium-sized
cdr3_aa: CASSPGRNTDTQYF

v_call: TRBV29-1
j_call: TRBJ2-3
clone_size: NA
cdr3_aa: CSVGGRPDTQYF

v_call: TRBV7-9
j_call: TRBJ2-5
clone_size: NA
cdr3_aa: CASGVETQYF

v_call: TRBV9
j_call: TRBJ2-7
clone_size: NA
cdr3_aa: CASSVAPTDYEQYF

v_call: TRBV6-7
j_call: TRBJ2-7
clone_size: NA
cdr3_aa: CASSYSNAREDPHEQYF

v_call: TRBV30
j_call: TRBJ2-7
clone_size: NA
cdr3_aa: CAWSVTDRASYEQYF

v_call: TRBV5-1
j_call: TRBJ2-6
clone_size: NA
cdr3_aa: CASSGQGFSGANVLTF

v_call: TRBV10-2
j_call: TRBJ1-1
clone_size: NA
cdr3_aa: CASSDWDRGVINTEAFF

v_call: TRBV7-8
j_call: TRBJ1-5
clone_size: NA
cdr3_aa: CASSFQGSQPQHF

v_call: TRBV27
j_call: TRBJ2-5
clone_size: NA
cdr3_aa: CASTSGETQYF